This TCR beta chain was documented in a study of graft-versus-host responses after intestinal transplantation. Study-wide results and limits: Some GvH clones were seen earlier in gut or blood, suggesting intestinal origin. Among circulating GvH clones, peak levels were associated with early post-transplant declines in HvG clones.

Worth noting for this clone: Its antigen is not known.

Assay: immunoSEQ multiplex PCR; the TCRdb copy retains only in-frame clones and omits some. The table includes more than 80,000 clones, about 87% detected once. With 1 base removed from V and 2 bases from J, the gap between germline ends came to 14 bases. This CDR3 spans 16 amino acids. The germline V gene encodes CDR1 SGHTA and CDR2 FQGNSA. This chain joins TRBV7-2 and TRBJ1-2; maybe TRBD1 (5 bases). The source was unstimulated CD4+ T cells sorted from spleen or lymph node cells, collected before transplant. The TCR comes from a human donor who was the organ donor for an intestinal transplant. CDR3 sequence reads: CASSLDVTGYNYGYTF. The CDR3 DNA is TGTGCCAGCAGCTTAGATGTCACAGGCTACAACTATGGCTACACCTTC.